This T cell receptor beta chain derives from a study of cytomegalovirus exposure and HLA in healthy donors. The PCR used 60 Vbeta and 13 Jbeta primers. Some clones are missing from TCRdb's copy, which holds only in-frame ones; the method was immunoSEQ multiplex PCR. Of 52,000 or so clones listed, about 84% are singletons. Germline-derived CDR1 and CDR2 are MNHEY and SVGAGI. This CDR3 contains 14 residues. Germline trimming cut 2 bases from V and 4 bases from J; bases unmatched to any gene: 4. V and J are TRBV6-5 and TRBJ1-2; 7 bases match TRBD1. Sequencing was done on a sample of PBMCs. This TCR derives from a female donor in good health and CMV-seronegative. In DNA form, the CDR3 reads TGTGCCAGCAGTTACGAGACAGGGCGCTATGGCTACACCTTC. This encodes CASSYETGRYGYTF.